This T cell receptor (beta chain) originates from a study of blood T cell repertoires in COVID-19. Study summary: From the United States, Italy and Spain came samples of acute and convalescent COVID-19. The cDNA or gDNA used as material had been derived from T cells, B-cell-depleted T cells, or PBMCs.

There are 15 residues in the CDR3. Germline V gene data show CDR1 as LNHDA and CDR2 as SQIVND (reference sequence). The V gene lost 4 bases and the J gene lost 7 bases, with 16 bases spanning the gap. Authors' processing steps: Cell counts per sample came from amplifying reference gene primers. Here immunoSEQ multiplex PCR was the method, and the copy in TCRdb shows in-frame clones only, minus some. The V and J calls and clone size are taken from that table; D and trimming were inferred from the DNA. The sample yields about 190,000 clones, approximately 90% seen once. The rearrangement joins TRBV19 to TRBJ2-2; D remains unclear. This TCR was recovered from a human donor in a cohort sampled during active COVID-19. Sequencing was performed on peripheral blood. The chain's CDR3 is CASSKVGPGYGELFF. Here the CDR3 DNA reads TGTGCCAGTAGTAAGGTCGGTCCCGGGTACGGGGAGCTGTTTTTT.